The 23 T cell receptor beta chains in this list originate from one sample, sequenced in a study of glioma-infiltrating T cells after dendritic cell vaccination. The protocol was immunoSEQ multiplex PCR, while the TCRdb copy is restricted to in-frame clones and leaves out a portion. The sample lists 90,000 to 140,000 clones; 90% were seen once. Time point reported: after dendritic cell vaccination, including at tumor progression/relapse. This material consisted of blood, taken after dendritic cell vaccination. Receptors originate from a human donor with glioblastoma.

This chain links TRBV6-6 with TRBJ2-7; the D is unclear. V lost 0 bases and J 5 bases, leaving 5 bases between the germline ends. The CDR3 has 12 amino acids. Germline assignment: CDR1 MNHNY and CDR2 SVGAGI (reference sequence). The CDR3 spells CASSYSADEQYF. Here the CDR3 DNA reads TGTGCCAGCAGTTACTCGGCTGACGAGCAGTACTTC.

The V call is TRBV10-1, the J call TRBJ2-7, with TRBD2 as a possible D gene (5 bases). The V gene's germline CDR1 is WNHNN and CDR2 SYGVQD (reference sequence). There are 14 residues in the CDR3. The V gene lost 6 bases and the J gene lost 2 bases, with 14 bases spanning the gap. CDR3 sequence (DNA): TGCGCCAGCAGCACGGACTCAGGCACCTACGAGCAGTACTTC. Its translation is CASSTDSGTYEQYF.

This chain joins TRBV5-8 and TRBJ1-4; D gene ambiguous. Trimming removed 4 bases from V and 6 bases from J, with 16 bases in between. The CDR3 runs 15 residues. Looked up from germline, CDR1 is SGHTS and CDR2 is YDEGEE. The CDR3 DNA reads as TGTGCCAGCAGCCCGGGAGTCCCTCGGGATGAAAAACTGTTTTTT. It encodes CASSPGVPRDEKLFF.

This clone came up once. The CDR3 reads CASSREPRPGSDEQFF. Here the CDR3 DNA reads TGTGCCAGCTCACGCGAGCCCCGCCCGGGTTCGGATGAGCAGTTCTTC. This chain links TRBV18 with TRBJ2-1; unclear D gene. This CDR3 contains 16 residues. The V gene lost 4 bases and the J gene lost 8 bases, with 21 bases spanning the gap. CDR1 and CDR2 (germline): KGHSH, LQKENI.

The chain has TRBV5-1 and TRBJ2-2, with TRBD1 matching 9 bases. Germline V gives CDR1 SGHRS, CDR2 YFSETQ. The CDR3 is made up of 15 amino acids. Trimming at V came to 4 bases and at J to 6 bases, leaving 7 bases not matched to a gene. CDR3 nucleotides: TGCGCCAGCAGCGTCGGGACAGGGCAGTCCGGGGAGCTGTTTTTT. It is translated as CASSVGTGQSGELFF.

The CDR3, as DNA: TGTGCCATCAGTGAACAGGTTAGCTCCTATAATTCACCCCTCCACTTT. It codes for CAISEQVSSYNSPLHF. The chain carries TRBV10-3 and TRBJ1-6; weak D call: TRBD1 (5 bases). The germline V gene encodes CDR1 ENHRY and CDR2 SYGVKD. Trimming took off 3 bases at V and 0 bases at J, with 9 bases between the two ends. This CDR3 has 16 residues.

The chain has TRBV7-3 and TRBJ2-1; 8 nucleotides agree with TRBD2. V lost 0 bases and J lost 2; bases outside the gene matches: 3. The germline V gene has CDR1 SGHTA and CDR2 FQGTGA. The CDR3 is made up of 16 amino acids. CDR3: CASSLTAGVAYNEQFF. The CDR3 DNA is TGTGCCAGCAGCTTAACAGCGGGAGTTGCCTACAATGAGCAGTTCTTC. Full variable domain (remainder filled in from reference TRBV7-3 and TRBJ2-1): GAGVSQTPSNKVTEKGKYVELRCDPISGHTALYWYRQSLGQGPEFLIYFQGTGAADDSGLPNDRFFAVRPEGSVSTLKIQRTERGDSAVYLCASSLTAGVAYNEQFFGPGTRLTVL.

The V call is TRBV7-6, the J call TRBJ2-7; TRBD2 aligns across 7 bases. From germline, CDR1 is SGHVS and CDR2 FNYEAQ. The CDR3 has 15 amino acids. The V gene end was trimmed by 3 bases and the J gene end by 4 bases; junction bases not matched to a gene: 9. This CDR3 reads CASSFGGGIQYEQYF. For the CDR3, the DNA is TGTGCCAGCAGCTTCGGCGGGGGAATCCAGTACGAGCAGTACTTC. Based on the CDR3 plus reference TRBV7-6 and TRBJ2-7, the full variable domain is GAGVSQSPRYKVTKRGQDVALRCDPISGHVSLYWYRQALGQGPEFLTYFNYEAQQDKSGLPNDRFSAERPEGSISTLTIQRTEQRDSAMYRCASSFGGGIQYEQYFGPGTRLTVT.

The rearrangement joins TRBV12-5 to TRBJ1-1; TRBD1 might be the D (5 bases). Germline assignment: CDR1 LGHNT and CDR2 FRNRAP. The V gene lost 7 bases and the J gene lost 6 bases, with 18 bases spanning the gap. This CDR3 region has 14 residues. The CDR3 nucleotides read TGTGCTAGTGCCTCGGACATCCAAAGCGCTGAAGCTTTCTTT. Protein product: CASASDIQSAEAFF.

The chain has TRBV6-5 and TRBJ2-2; 9 bases are shared with TRBD1. In germline, CDR1 is MNHEY, CDR2 SVGAGI. The CDR3 loop spans 15 amino acids. The trim removed 7 bases at V and 6 bases at J, leaving 9 bases unmatched. The CDR3 nucleotides read TGTGCCAGCAAAACCCCGGGACAGGGTTCCGGGGAGCTGTTTTTT. Its protein product is CASKTPGQGSGELFF.

J is TRBJ1-2 and V is TRBV15, with 7 bases lining up with TRBD1. The trim removed 6 bases at V and 4 bases at J, leaving 5 bases unmatched. Germline V gene sequence: CDR1 LNHNV, CDR2 YYDKDF (reference sequence). This CDR3 comprises 13 residues. The CDR3 sequence is CATSAGGGYGYTF. Written as DNA, the CDR3 is TGTGCCACCAGTGCAGGGGGTGGCTATGGCTACACCTTC.

The V call is TRBV19, the J call TRBJ2-3, with a weak D call TRBD1 (6 bases). This CDR3 is built from 16 residues. Deletions cut 3 bases from V and 1 base from J, with 14 bases between. Looked up from germline, CDR1 is LNHDA and CDR2 is SQIVND (reference sequence). The DNA of the CDR3 is TGTGCCAGTAGTATCGAGCAGGGGATACGCACAGATACGCAGTATTTT. Residues: CASSIEQGIRTDTQYF.

V gene TRBV19 combines with J gene TRBJ1-5; 7 bases match TRBD1. The CDR3 is made up of 13 amino acids. In germline, CDR1 is LNHDA, CDR2 SQIVND (reference sequence). Trimming cost V 3 bases and J 6 bases; bases outside gene matches: 2. In DNA, the CDR3 is TGTGCCAGTAGTATTCAGGGGGGTCAGCCCCAGCATTTT. Its protein product is CASSIQGGQPQHF.

In DNA, the CDR3 is TGCAGCGCCAGGACAGGTGGGGAAGCTTTCTTT. Protein product: CSARTGGEAFF. V is TRBV29-1 and J is TRBJ1-1; 7 bases fit TRBD1. V was clipped by 7 bases and J by 8 bases; unmatched bases: 7. The CDR3 runs to 11 residues. Germline CDR1 SQVTM, CDR2 ANQGSEA.

CDR3 DNA: TGTGCCAGCAGACCACTAGGATCCTACGAGCAGTACTTC. Translating it yields CASRPLGSYEQYF. The chain uses TRBV6-6 and TRBJ2-7; perhaps TRBD2 as D (5 bases). Trimming removed 6 bases from V and 1 base from J, with 10 bases in between. Looked up from germline, CDR1 is MNHNY and CDR2 is SVGAGI (reference sequence). This CDR3 region has 13 residues.

Comment on this clone: Within the sample, other DNA sequences also encode this same CDR3. The rearrangement links TRBV5-1 to TRBJ2-1, with 10 nucleotides matching TRBD2. The germline V gene encodes CDR1 SGHRS and CDR2 YFSETQ. CDR3 length: 14 residues. The J segment lost 4 bases and the V segment lost 3 bases, leaving 1 base of the junction unmatched. The CDR3 region has the DNA TGCGCCAGCAGCTCTAGCGGGGGTTACAATGAGCAGTTCTTC. Translation: CASSSSGGYNEQFF.

This chain connects TRBV6-1 to TRBJ1-2; D is unresolved. This CDR3 has 14 residues. Trimming left V 6 bases short and J 4 bases short, with 15 bases between. Germline loops: CDR1 MNHNS, CDR2 SASEGT. The CDR3 DNA is TGTGCCAGCAGGATAAGCGGGCAGCCCTATGGCTACACCTTC. It codes for CASRISGQPYGYTF.

The J gene is TRBJ2-6, the V gene TRBV6-5; 7 nucleotides align to TRBD1. The germline V gene encodes CDR1 MNHEY and CDR2 SVGAGI. CDR3 length: 15 amino acids. Trimming cost V 5 bases and J 2 bases; bases outside gene matches: 3. The CDR3 DNA sequence: TGTGCCAGCAGTCCCCAGGGGGCTGGGGCCAACGTCCTGACTTTC. Amino acids: CASSPQGAGANVLTF.

The genes are TRBV2 and TRBJ2-5; 8 positions agree with TRBD2. CDR1 is SNHLY and CDR2 is FYNNEI in the germline V gene. The CDR3 totals 15 residues. V shed 3 bases and J 6 bases; nucleotides not matched to a gene: 9. DNA for the CDR3: TGTGCCAGCAGTGATGACGGGGGGGCCTTAAAGACCCAGTACTTC. It codes for CASSDDGGALKTQYF.

This clone has only a few counts. This chain links TRBV6-6 with TRBJ1-2; D gene uncertain. This CDR3 comprises 12 residues. The V gene's germline CDR1 is MNHNY and CDR2 SVGAGI (reference sequence). V lost 8 bases and J 7 bases, leaving 14 bases between the germline ends. In DNA form, the CDR3 reads TGTGCCAGCGCGCCTGGGCAAGGTGGCTACACCTTC. It yields the protein CASAPGQGGYTF.

This sequence joins TRBV5-6 and TRBJ2-2; D possibly corresponds to TRBD2 (6 bases). The V end lost 3 bases, the J end lost 6 bases, and 18 bases lay between the germline ends. In germline, CDR1 is SGHDT, CDR2 YYEEEE. The CDR3 covers 16 residues. CDR3 loop: CASSSGLSREAGELFF. DNA for the CDR3: TGTGCCAGCAGCTCTGGCCTGTCGCGGGAAGCCGGGGAGCTGTTTTTT.

The chain combines TRBV29-1 with TRBJ1-2, with TRBD1 as a possible D gene (5 bases). Germline CDR1 and CDR2: SQVTM and ANQGSEA. The CDR3 runs 13 residues. V was clipped by 0 bases and J by 4 bases, with 9 bases between them. CDR3 bases: TGCAGCGTTGAAGACAGGGTTATCTATGGCTACACCTTC. Amino acid sequence: CSVEDRVIYGYTF.

The V and J genes are TRBV7-8 and TRBJ1-5; TRBD1 might be the D (5 bases). The CDR3 consists of 12 residues. V was trimmed by 4 bases and J by 14 bases, leaving 15 bases between them. Germline loops: CDR1 SGHVS, CDR2 FQNEAQ. The CDR3 spells CASSSHGGVEHF. CDR3 DNA sequence: TGTGCCAGCAGCTCCCACGGGGGGGTGGAGCATTTT.